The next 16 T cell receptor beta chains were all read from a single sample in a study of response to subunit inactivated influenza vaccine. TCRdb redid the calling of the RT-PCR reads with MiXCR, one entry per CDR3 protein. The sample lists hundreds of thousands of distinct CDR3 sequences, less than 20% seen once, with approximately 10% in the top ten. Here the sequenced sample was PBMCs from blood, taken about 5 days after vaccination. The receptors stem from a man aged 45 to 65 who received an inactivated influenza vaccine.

As DNA, the CDR3 is TGTGCCAGCAGTGACCGTCGGGGGGCCGAGGGGGAAAAACTGTTTTTT. It yields the protein CASSDRRGAEGEKLFF. The J gene is TRBJ1-4, the V gene TRBV6-1, with D maybe TRBD1 (6 bases). Germline CDR1 reads MNHNS; CDR2 reads SASEGT. V lost 3 bases and J lost 8, with 19 bases in between. The CDR3 consists of 16 residues.

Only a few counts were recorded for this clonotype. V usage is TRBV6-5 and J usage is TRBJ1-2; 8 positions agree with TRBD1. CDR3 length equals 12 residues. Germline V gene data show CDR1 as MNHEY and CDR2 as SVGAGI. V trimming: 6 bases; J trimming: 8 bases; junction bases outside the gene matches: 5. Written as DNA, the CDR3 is TGTGCCAGCAGGACAGGGGCGGAGGGCTACACCTTC. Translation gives CASRTGAEGYTF.

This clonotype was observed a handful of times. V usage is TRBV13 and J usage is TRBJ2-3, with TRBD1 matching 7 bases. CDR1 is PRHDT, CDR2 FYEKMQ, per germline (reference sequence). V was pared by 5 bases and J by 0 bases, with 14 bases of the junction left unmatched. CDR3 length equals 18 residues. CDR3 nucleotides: TGTGCCAGCAGCACCCCAAGACAGGGAAGGCCTAGCACAGATACGCAGTATTTT. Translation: CASSTPRQGRPSTDTQYF.

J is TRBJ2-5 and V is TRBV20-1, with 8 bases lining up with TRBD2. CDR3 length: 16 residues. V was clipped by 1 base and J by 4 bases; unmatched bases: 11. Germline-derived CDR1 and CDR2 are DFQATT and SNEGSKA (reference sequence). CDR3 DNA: TGCAGTGCTAGAGGCCCTGGGACTAGGGGGGGAGAGACCCAGTACTTC. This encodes CSARGPGTRGGETQYF.

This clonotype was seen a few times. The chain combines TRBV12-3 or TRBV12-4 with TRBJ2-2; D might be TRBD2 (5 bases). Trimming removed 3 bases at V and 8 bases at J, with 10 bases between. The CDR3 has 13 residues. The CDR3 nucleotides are TGTGCCAGCAGTTTCTCTGGAGGTGGGGAGCTGTTTTTT. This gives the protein CASSFSGGGELFF.

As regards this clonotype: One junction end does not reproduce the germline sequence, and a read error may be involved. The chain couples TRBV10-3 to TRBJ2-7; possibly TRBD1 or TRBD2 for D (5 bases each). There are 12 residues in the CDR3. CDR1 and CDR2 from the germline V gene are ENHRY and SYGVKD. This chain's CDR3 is CDIKMGDGEQYF. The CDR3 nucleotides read TGTGACATCAAGATGGGGGACGGCGAGCAGTACTTC.

Here the CDR3 reads CASSQDAGGWTEAFF. The CDR3 DNA reads TGCGCCAGCAGCCAAGATGCAGGGGGGTGGACTGAAGCTTTCTTT. This chain connects TRBV4-3 to TRBJ1-1, with 7 bases matching TRBD1. Germline values: CDR1 LGHNA, CDR2 YSLEER. The CDR3 spans 15 residues. V shed 0 bases and J 5 bases; nucleotides not matched to a gene: 6.

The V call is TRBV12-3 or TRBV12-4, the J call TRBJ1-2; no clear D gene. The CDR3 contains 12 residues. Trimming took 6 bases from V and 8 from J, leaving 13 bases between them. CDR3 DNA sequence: TGTGCCAGCAGCCCCCGCTTAAACGGCTACACCTTC. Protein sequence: CASSPRLNGYTF.

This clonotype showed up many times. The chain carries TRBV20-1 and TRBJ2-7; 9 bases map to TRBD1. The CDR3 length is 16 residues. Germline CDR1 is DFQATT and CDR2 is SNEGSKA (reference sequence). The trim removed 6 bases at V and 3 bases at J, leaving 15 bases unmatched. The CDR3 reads CSARAPRDRAIYEQYF. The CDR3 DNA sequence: TGCAGTGCACGGGCCCCTCGGGACAGGGCGATCTACGAGCAGTACTTC.

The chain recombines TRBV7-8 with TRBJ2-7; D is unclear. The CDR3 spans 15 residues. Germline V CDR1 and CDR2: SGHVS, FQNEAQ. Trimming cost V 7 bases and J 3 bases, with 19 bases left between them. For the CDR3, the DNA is TGTGCCAGCATTGAACGACCGGATTTTTTCTACGAGCAGTACTTC. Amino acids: CASIERPDFFYEQYF.

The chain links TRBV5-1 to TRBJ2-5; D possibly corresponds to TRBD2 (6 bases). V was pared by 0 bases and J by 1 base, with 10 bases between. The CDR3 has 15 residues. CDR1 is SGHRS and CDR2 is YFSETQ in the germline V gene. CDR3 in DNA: TGCGCCAGCAGCTTGGTCGTCGGGAGCCAAGAGACCCAGTACTTC. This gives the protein CASSLVVGSQETQYF.

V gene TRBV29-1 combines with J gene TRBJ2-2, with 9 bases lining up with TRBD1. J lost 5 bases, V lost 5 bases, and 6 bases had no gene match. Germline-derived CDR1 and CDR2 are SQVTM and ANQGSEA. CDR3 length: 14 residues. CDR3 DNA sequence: TGCAGCGTTTCGGTGGGACAGGGTACCGGGGAGCTGTTTTTT. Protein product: CSVSVGQGTGELFF.

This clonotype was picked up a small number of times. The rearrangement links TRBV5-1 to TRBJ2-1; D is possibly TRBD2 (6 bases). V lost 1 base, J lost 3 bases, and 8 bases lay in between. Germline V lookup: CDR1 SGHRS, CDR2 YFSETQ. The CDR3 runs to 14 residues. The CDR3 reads CASSLSGDYNEQFF. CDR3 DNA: TGCGCCAGCAGCTTGTCGGGGGACTACAATGAGCAGTTCTTC.

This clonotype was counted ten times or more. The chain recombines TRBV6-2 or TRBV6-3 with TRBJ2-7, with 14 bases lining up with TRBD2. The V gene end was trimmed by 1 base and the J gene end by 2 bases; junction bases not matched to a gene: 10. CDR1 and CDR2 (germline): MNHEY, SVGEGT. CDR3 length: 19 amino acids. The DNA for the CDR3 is TGTGCCAGCAGTTACTATGTAGGACTAGCGGGAGGACGGGCCTACGAGCAGTACTTC. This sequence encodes CASSYYVGLAGGRAYEQYF.

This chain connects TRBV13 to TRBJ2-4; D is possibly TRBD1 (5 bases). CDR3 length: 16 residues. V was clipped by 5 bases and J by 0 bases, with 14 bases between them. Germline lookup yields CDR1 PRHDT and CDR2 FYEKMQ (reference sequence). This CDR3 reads CASSHRQSLAKNIQYF. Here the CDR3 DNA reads TGTGCCAGCAGCCATAGACAGAGCCTAGCCAAAAACATTCAGTACTTC.

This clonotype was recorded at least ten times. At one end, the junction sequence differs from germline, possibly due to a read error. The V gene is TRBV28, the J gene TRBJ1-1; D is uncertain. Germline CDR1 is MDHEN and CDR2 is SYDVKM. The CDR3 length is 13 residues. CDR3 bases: TGCGCCAGCAGCTTACGGATGAACACTGAAGCTTTCTTT. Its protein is CASSLRMNTEAFF.